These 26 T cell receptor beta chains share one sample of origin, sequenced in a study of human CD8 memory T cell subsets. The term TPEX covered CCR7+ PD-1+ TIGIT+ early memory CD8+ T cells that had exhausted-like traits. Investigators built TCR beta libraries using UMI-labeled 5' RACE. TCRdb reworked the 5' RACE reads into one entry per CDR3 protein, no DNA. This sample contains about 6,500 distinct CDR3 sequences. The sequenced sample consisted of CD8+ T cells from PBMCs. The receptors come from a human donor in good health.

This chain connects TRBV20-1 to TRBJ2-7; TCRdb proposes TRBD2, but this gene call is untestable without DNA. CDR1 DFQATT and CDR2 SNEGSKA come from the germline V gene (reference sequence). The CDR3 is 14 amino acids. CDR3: CSATATSGRYEQYF.

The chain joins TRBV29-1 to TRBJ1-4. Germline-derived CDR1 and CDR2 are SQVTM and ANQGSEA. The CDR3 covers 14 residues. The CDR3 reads CSVIDGATNEKLFF.

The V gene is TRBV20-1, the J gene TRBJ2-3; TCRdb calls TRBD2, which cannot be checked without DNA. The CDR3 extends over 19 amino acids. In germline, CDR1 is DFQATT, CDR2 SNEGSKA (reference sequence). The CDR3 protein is CSARDSGSGRALFADTQYF.

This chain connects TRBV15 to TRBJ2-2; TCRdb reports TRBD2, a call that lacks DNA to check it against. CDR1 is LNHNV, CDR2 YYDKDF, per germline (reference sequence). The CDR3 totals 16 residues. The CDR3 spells CATSPLSQTNTGELFF. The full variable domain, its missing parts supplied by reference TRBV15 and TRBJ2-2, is DAMVIQNPRYQVTQFGKPVTLSCSQTLNHNVMYWYQQKSSQAPKLLFHYYDKDFNNEADTPDNFQSRRPNTSFCFLDIRSPGLGDTAMYLCATSPLSQTNTGELFFGEGSRLTVL.

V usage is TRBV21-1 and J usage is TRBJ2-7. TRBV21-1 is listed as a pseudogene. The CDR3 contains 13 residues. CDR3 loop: CASSKAEAYEQYF.

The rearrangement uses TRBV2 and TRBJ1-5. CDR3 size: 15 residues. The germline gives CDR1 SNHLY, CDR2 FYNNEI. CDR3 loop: CASSGVSNSNQPQHF. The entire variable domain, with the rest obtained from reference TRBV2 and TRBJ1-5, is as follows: EPEVTQTPSHQVTQMGQEVILRCVPISNHLYFYWYRQILGQKVEFLVSFYNNEISEKSEIFDDQFSVERPDGSNFTLKIRSTKLEDSAMYFCASSGVSNSNQPQHFGDGTRLSIL.

CDR3 amino acids: CASSEMGQTLHYGYTF. The chain links TRBV10-2 to TRBJ1-2; TCRdb designates TRBD1, a call that cannot be tested without DNA. The germline CDR1 and CDR2 sequences are WSHSY and SAAADI. The CDR3 totals 16 residues.

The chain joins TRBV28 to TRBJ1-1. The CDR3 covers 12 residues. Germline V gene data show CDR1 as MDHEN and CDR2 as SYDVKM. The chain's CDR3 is CASSLGVAEAFF.

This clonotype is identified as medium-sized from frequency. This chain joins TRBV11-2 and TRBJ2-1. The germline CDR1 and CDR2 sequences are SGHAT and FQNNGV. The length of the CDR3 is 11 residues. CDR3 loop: CASSLVAEQFF.

The CDR3 sequence is CASSDEDTQYF. The V call is TRBV25-1, the J call TRBJ2-3. Looked up from germline, CDR1 is MGHDK and CDR2 is SYGVNS. The length of the CDR3 is 11 residues.

The CDR3 protein is CASRVTFLAYEQFF. The chain is built from TRBV6-4 and TRBJ2-1; with no DNA, the TCRdb D assignment of TRBD2 cannot be verified. Germline CDR1 MRHNA, CDR2 SNTAGT. CDR3 length: 14 residues.

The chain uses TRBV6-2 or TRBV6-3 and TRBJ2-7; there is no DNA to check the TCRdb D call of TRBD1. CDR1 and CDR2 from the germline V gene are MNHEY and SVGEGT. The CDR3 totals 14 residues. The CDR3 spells CASSYGTGWYEQYF.

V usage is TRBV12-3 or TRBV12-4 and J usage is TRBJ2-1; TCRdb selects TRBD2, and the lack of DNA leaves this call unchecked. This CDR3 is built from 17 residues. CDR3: CASSLGTSGSWDNEQFF.

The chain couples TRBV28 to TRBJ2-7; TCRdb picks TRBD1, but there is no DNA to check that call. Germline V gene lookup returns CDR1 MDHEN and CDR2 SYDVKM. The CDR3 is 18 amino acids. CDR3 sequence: CATRVGGGGRRISYEQYF.

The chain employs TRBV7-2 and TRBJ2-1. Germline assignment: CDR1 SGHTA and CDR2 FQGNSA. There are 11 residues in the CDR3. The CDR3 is CASSPHNEQFF.

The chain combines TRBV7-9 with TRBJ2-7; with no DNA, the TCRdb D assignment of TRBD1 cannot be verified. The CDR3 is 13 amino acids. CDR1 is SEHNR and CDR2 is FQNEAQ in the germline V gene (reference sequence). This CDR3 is CASSSRDSYEQYF.

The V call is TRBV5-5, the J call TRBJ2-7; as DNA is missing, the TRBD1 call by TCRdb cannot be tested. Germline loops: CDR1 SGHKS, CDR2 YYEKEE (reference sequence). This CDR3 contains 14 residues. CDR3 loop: CASSPGLGHYEQYF.

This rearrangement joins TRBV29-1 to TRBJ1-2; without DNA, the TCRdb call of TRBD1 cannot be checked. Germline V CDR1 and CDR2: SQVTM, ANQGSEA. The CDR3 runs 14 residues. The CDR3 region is CSVEDGDTQRGYTF.

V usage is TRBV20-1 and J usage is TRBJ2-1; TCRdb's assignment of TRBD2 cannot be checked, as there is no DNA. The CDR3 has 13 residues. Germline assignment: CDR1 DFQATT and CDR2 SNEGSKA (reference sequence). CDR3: CSVTGLAVNGQFF.

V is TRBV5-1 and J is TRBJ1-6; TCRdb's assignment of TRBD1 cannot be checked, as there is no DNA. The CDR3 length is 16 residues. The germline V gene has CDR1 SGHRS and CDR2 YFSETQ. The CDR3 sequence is CASSLTTGARNSPLHF. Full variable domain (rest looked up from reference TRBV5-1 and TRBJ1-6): KAGVTQTPRYLIKTRGQQVTLSCSPISGHRSVSWYQQTPGQGLQFLFEYFSETQRNKGNFPGRFSGRQFSNSRSEMNVSTLELGDSALYLCASSLTTGARNSPLHFGNGTRLTVT.

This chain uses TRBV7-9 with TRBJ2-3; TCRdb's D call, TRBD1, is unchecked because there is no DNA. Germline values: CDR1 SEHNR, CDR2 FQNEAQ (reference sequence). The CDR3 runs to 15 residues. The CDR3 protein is CASSFYYSLSDTQYF.

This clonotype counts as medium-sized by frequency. This CDR3 reads CASSFGRGPGNEQFF. The chain joins TRBV11-3 to TRBJ2-1; TCRdb gives TRBD2 as the D gene, but with no DNA this cannot be confirmed. The CDR3 runs 15 residues. In germline, CDR1 is SGHNT, CDR2 YENEEA.

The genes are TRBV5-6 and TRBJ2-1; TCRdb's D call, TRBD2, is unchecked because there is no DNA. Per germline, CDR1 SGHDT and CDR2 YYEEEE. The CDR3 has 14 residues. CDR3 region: CASSSGRSADEQFF.

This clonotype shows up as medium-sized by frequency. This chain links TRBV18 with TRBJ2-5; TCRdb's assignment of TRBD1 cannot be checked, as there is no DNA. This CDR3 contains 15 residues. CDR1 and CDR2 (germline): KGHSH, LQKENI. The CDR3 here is CASSPPLGGKETQYF.

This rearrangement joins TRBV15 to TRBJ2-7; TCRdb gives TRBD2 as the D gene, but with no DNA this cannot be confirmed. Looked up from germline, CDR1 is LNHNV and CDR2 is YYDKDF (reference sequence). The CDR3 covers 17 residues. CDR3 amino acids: CATSNLRLAGGSYEQYF.

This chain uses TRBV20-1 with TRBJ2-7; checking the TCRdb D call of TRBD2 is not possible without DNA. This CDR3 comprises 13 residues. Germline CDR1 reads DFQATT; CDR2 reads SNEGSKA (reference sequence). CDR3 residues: CSAMTSGSHEQYF.